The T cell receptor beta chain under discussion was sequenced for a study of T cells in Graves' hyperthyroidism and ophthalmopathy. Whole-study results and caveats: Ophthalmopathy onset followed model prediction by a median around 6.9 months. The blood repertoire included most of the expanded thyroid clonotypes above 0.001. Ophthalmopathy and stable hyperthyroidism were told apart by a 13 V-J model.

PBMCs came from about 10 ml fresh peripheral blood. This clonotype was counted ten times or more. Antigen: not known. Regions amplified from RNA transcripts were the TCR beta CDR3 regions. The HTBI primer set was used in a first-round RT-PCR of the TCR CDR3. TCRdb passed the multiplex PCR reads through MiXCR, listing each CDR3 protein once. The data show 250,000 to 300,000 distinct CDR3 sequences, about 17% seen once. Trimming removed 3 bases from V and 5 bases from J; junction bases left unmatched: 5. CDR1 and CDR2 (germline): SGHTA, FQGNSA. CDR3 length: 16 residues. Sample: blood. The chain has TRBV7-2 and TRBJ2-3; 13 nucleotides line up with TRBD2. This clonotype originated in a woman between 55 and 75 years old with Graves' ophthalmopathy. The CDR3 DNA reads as TGTGCCAGCAGCTTTTGGACTAGCGGGGGTTTAGATACGCAGTATTTT. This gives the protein CASSFWTSGGLDTQYF.